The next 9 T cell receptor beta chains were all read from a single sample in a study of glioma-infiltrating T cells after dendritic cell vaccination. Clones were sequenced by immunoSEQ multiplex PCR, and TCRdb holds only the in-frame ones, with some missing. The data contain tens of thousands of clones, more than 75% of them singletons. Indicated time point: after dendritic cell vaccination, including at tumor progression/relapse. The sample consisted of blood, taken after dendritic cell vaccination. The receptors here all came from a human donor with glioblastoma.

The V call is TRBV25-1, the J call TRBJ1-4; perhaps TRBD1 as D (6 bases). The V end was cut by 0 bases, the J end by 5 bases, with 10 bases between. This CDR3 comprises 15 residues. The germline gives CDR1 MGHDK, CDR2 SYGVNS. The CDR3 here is CASSEYRQANEKLFF. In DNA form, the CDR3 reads TGTGCCAGCAGTGAATATAGACAGGCCAATGAAAAACTGTTTTTT.

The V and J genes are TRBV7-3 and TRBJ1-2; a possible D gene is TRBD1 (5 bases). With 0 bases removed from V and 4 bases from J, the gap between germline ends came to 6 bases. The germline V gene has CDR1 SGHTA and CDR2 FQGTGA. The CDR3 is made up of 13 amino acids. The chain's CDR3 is CASSLTQGYGYTF. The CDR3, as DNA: TGTGCCAGCAGCTTAACGCAGGGCTATGGCTACACCTTC. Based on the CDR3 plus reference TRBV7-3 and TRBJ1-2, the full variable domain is GAGVSQTPSNKVTEKGKYVELRCDPISGHTALYWYRQSLGQGPEFLIYFQGTGAADDSGLPNDRFFAVRPEGSVSTLKIQRTERGDSAVYLCASSLTQGYGYTFGSGTRLTVV.

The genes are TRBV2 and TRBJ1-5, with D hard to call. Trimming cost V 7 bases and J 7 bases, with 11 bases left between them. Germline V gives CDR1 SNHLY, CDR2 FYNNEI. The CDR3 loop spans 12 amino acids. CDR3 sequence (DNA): TGTGCCAGCACTGTGGGAGAACAGCCCCAGCATTTT. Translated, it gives CASTVGEQPQHF. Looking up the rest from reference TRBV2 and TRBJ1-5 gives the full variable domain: EPEVTQTPSHQVTQMGQEVILRCVPISNHLYFYWYRQILGQKVEFLVSFYNNEISEKSEIFDDQFSVERPDGSNFTLKIRSTKLEDSAMYFCASTVGEQPQHFGDGTRLSIL.

For the CDR3, the DNA is TGTGCCAGTAGTAATCGCGGGGGGGCCCGAGCGTACGAGCAGTACTTC. Encoded protein: CASSNRGGARAYEQYF. This chain joins TRBV19 and TRBJ2-7; 9 bases line up with TRBD2. The germline gives CDR1 LNHDA, CDR2 SQIVND (reference sequence). CDR3 length: 16 residues. The J segment lost 4 bases and the V segment lost 4 bases, leaving 11 bases of the junction unmatched.

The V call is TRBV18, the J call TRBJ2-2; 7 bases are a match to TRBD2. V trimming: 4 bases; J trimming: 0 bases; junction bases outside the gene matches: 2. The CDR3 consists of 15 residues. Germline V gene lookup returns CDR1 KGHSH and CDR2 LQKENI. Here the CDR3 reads CASSRGTTNTGELFF. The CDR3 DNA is TGTGCCAGCTCACGCGGGACTACGAACACCGGGGAGCTGTTTTTT. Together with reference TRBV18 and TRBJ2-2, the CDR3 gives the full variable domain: NAGVMQNPRHLVRRRGQEARLRCSPMKGHSHVYWYRQLPEEGLKFMVYLQKENIIDESGMPKERFSAEFPKEGPSILRIQQVVRGDSAAYFCASSRGTTNTGELFFGEGSRLTVL.

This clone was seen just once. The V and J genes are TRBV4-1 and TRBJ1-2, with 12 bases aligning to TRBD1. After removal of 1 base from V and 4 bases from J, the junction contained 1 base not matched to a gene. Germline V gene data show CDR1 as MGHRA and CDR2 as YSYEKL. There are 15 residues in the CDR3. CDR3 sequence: CASSQGDRGPYGYTF. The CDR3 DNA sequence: TGCGCCAGCAGCCAAGGGGACAGGGGGCCCTATGGCTACACCTTC.

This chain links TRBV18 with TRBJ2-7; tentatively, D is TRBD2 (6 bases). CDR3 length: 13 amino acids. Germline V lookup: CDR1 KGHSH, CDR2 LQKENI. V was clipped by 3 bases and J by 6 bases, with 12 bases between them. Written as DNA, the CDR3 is TGTGCCAGCTCACCGAGGAATAGCGGCGAGCAGTACTTC. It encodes CASSPRNSGEQYF.

Here the CDR3 reads CASSLQGPGSPLHF. CDR3 DNA: TGTGCCAGCAGCCTACAGGGCCCGGGGTCACCCCTCCACTTT. The V call is TRBV4-2, the J call TRBJ1-6; D may be TRBD1 (6 bases). The V gene lost 4 bases and the J gene lost 10 bases, with 14 bases spanning the gap. The germline CDR1 and CDR2 sequences are LGHNA and YNFKEQ. This CDR3 is built from 14 residues.

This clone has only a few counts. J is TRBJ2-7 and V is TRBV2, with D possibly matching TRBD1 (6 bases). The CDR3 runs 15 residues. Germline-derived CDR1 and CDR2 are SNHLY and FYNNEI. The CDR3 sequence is CGGGRGRTPNYEQYF. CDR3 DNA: TGTGGAGGGGGTAGAGGGCGGACCCCTAACTACGAGCAGTACTTC.